These 18 T cell receptor beta chains originate from one sample sequenced in a study of OX40 agonist ivuxolimab in advanced cancers. Using immunoSEQ multiplex PCR, the repertoire was profiled, and TCRdb retains in-frame clones only, with some absent. The repertoire has roughly 80,000 clones, 70% to 90% of them found once; the top ten carry under 0.4%. Sequencing used CD4+ or CD8+ T cells sorted from blood, obtained in a trial of the OX40 agonist ivuxolimab. The receptors originated from an adult with an advanced solid tumor such as melanoma, head and neck, liver or kidney cancer.

The chain carries TRBV5-6 and TRBJ2-7; the D gene is possibly TRBD2 (6 bases). Trimming pared 0 bases from V and 4 bases from J, leaving 17 bases between. Germline CDR1 SGHDT, CDR2 YYEEEE. CDR3 length: 16 amino acids. CDR3 in DNA: TGTGCCAGCAGCTTGGTATTTCGGGACTCACTTTACGAGCAGTACTTC. This translates into CASSLVFRDSLYEQYF.

The chain couples TRBV6-1 to TRBJ1-4; 7 bases align to TRBD1. V trimming: 6 bases; J trimming: 4 bases; junction bases outside the gene matches: 5. From germline, CDR1 is MNHNS and CDR2 SASEGT. The CDR3 length is 14 residues. The CDR3: CASRAGQNNEKLFF. In DNA, the CDR3 is TGTGCCAGCAGGGCGGGACAGAATAATGAAAAACTGTTTTTT.

V and J are TRBV7-2 and TRBJ2-5, with a possible D match to TRBD1 (5 bases). In germline, CDR1 is SGHTA, CDR2 FQGNSA. The CDR3 length is 14 residues. Between the trimmed V and J ends, which lost 0 bases and 5 bases, there was a span of 10 bases. This CDR3 is CASSLAAGLETQYF. CDR3 in DNA: TGTGCCAGCAGCTTAGCGGCAGGGTTGGAGACCCAGTACTTC.

V usage is TRBV19 and J usage is TRBJ1-1; the D gene is possibly TRBD1 (5 bases). This CDR3 has 17 amino acids. V was trimmed by 0 bases and J by 0 bases, leaving 14 bases between them. CDR1 LNHDA and CDR2 SQIVND come from the germline V gene (reference sequence). CDR3 loop: CASSIDQGFLMNTEAFF. For the CDR3, the DNA is TGTGCCAGTAGTATAGACCAGGGATTCCTGATGAACACTGAAGCTTTCTTT. The full variable domain, its missing parts supplied by reference TRBV19 and TRBJ1-1, is DGGITQSPKYLFRKEGQNVTLSCEQNLNHDAMYWYRQDPGQGLRLIYYSQIVNDFQKGDIAEGYSVSREKKESFPLTVTSAQKNPTAFYLCASSIDQGFLMNTEAFFGQGTRLTVV.

This clone was recorded a few times. V and J are TRBV5-6 and TRBJ2-7, with 9 bases matching TRBD1. This CDR3 spans 16 amino acids. The germline gives CDR1 SGHDT, CDR2 YYEEEE. J was trimmed by 7 bases and V by 0 bases; bases with no gene match: 11. CDR3 in amino acids: CASSLARTGVLGEQYF. DNA of the CDR3: TGTGCCAGCAGCTTGGCCCGGACAGGGGTGTTAGGAGAGCAGTACTTC.

The chain couples TRBV6-5 to TRBJ2-5; the match to TRBD2 covers 9 bases. V dropped 0 bases and J dropped 1; count of bases not matched to a gene: 3. The CDR3 contains 16 residues. The germline CDR1 and CDR2 sequences are MNHEY and SVGAGI. CDR3 sequence (DNA): TGTGCCAGCAGTTACTCGAAGCGGGAGGTCCAAGAGACCCAGTACTTC. It specifies CASSYSKREVQETQYF.

The chain has TRBV11-3 and TRBJ2-7; 8 bases fit TRBD2. J lost 4 bases, V lost 3 bases, and 11 bases had no gene match. Germline values: CDR1 SGHNT, CDR2 YENEEA. This CDR3 has 16 residues. The CDR3 DNA sequence: TGTGCCAGCAGCTTGTCAGCGGGAGTTGGTTCGTACGAGCAGTACTTC. Translated, it gives CASSLSAGVGSYEQYF.

The V gene is TRBV11-2, the J gene TRBJ2-5; possible D gene TRBD1, 6 bases. The CDR3 runs to 17 residues. With 5 bases removed from V and 4 bases from J, the gap between germline ends came to 23 bases. The V gene's germline CDR1 is SGHAT and CDR2 FQNNGV. The CDR3 loop reads CASSLNPSVGGVETQYF. CDR3 in DNA: TGTGCCAGCAGCCTAAACCCCTCGGTAGGGGGTGTAGAGACCCAGTACTTC.

The rearrangement joins TRBV5-1 to TRBJ2-1; 13 positions agree with TRBD2. The germline V gene has CDR1 SGHRS and CDR2 YFSETQ. The CDR3 totals 16 residues. Trimming took 5 bases from V and 4 from J; bases not matched to a gene: 6. Here the CDR3 reads CASRLAGGPGYNEQFF. The CDR3 DNA sequence: TGCGCCAGCAGACTAGCGGGAGGGCCGGGGTACAATGAGCAGTTCTTC.

The chain carries TRBV4-1 and TRBJ2-1, with 7 nucleotides matching TRBD1. This CDR3 has 17 amino acids. The germline V gene encodes CDR1 MGHRA and CDR2 YSYEKL. Losses at the gene ends were 4 bases for V and 12 bases for J; bases not matched to a gene: 21. In nucleotides, the CDR3 is TGCGCCAGCAGCCCACTAAGGGACAGACCTCCCTGGAGCGGGCAGTTCTTC. Protein product: CASSPLRDRPPWSGQFF.

The rearrangement links TRBV5-1 to TRBJ2-1, with TRBD2 matching over 13 bases. Germline V gives CDR1 SGHRS, CDR2 YFSETQ. With 0 bases clipped from V and 6 bases from J, the junction kept 0 bases outside the gene matches. CDR3 size: 15 residues. CDR3 loop: CASSLGLAGGNEQFF. CDR3 bases: TGCGCCAGCAGCTTGGGACTAGCGGGAGGCAATGAGCAGTTCTTC.

The chain links TRBV27 to TRBJ2-7; 15 nucleotides line up with TRBD2. CDR1 and CDR2 from the germline V gene are MNHEY and SMNVEV (reference sequence). This CDR3 contains 17 residues. The V gene end was trimmed by 6 bases and the J gene end by 0 bases; junction bases not matched to a gene: 6. The CDR3 sequence is CASRRGTSGRSSYEQYF. CDR3 coding DNA: TGTGCCAGCAGGAGGGGGACTAGCGGGAGGAGCTCCTACGAGCAGTACTTC.

Many counts were recorded for this clone. The chain employs TRBV5-1 and TRBJ1-1; a possible D gene is TRBD1 (5 bases). The ends were cut back, 4 bases at V and 5 bases at J, with 18 bases in the middle. The CDR3 has 15 residues. Germline CDR1 SGHRS, CDR2 YFSETQ. In nucleotides, the CDR3 is TGCGCCAGCAGCCCGTTTGGAGGGGATGGGACTGAAGCTTTCTTT. Amino acids: CASSPFGGDGTEAFF.

CDR3 region: CASSHLPGQGADTEAFF. The CDR3 DNA reads as TGTGCCAGCAGCCACCTTCCGGGACAGGGGGCAGACACTGAAGCTTTCTTT. The rearrangement uses TRBV9 and TRBJ1-1, with 12 bases matching TRBD1. The CDR3 is made up of 17 amino acids. With V trimmed by 4 bases and J by 3 bases, 10 bases remained unmatched. Germline-derived CDR1 and CDR2 are SGDLS and YYNGEE.

The chain recombines TRBV2 with TRBJ1-2; 7 nucleotides align to TRBD1. Germline V gives CDR1 SNHLY, CDR2 FYNNEI. The CDR3 is 14 amino acids. V dropped 0 bases and J dropped 5; count of bases not matched to a gene: 3. CDR3 protein: CASSEAGTDYGYTF. The CDR3 DNA reads TGTGCCAGCAGTGAAGCGGGGACAGATTATGGCTACACCTTC.

The chain couples TRBV27 to TRBJ2-6; 7 bases are a match to TRBD1. The V gene's germline CDR1 is MNHEY and CDR2 SMNVEV (reference sequence). The CDR3 runs 15 residues. J gave up 4 bases and V 8 bases, and 8 bases lay outside the gene matches. CDR3 amino acids: CASSSEGAGANVLTF. The CDR3 DNA reads as TGTGCCAGCTCCTCAGAGGGGGCCGGGGCCAACGTCCTGACTTTC.

The chain links TRBV18 to TRBJ2-3; 7 bases are shared with TRBD2. The CDR3 contains 13 residues. Trimming took 6 bases from V and 2 from J; bases not matched to a gene: 2. CDR1 and CDR2 from the germline V gene are KGHSH and LQKENI. CDR3 region: CASSLAVTDTQYF. The CDR3 nucleotides read TGTGCCAGCTCCCTAGCGGTCACAGATACGCAGTATTTT.

This chain connects TRBV6-5 to TRBJ2-5; 7 nucleotides match TRBD1. The J call may be in error: the DNA end matches TRBJ2-7 better. Germline lookup yields CDR1 MNHEY and CDR2 SVGAGI. The CDR3 has 13 amino acids. The CDR3 nucleotides are TGTGCCAGCACAAAACAGGGGTGGTACGAGCAGTACTTC. This gives the protein CASTKQGWYEQYF.